The entry that follows covers one T cell receptor (beta chain) sequence. The sample is drawn from a study of human T cells and chemical hapten exposure. Documented time point: patch test 1, 2 weeks after DPC sensitization. Noted treatment: therapeutic diphenylcyclopropenone sensitization with weekly scalp DPC. Each patch-test visit's blood sample preceded patch application. MiXCR was run by TCRdb on the RACE reads, yielding one entry per CDR3 protein. The table lists around 120,000 distinct CDR3 sequences, more than 9.5% of them singletons. Germline V gene lookup returns CDR1 MNHEY and CDR2 SVGEGT. The length of the CDR3 is 13 residues. V lost 6 bases, J lost 6 bases, and 1 base stayed unmatched.

The chain is built from TRBV6-2 or TRBV6-3 and TRBJ1-6; 8 bases are shared with TRBD1. This material consisted of whole blood, taken in connection with sensitization to the hapten diphenylcyclopropenone (DPC). This receptor was obtained from a woman aged 40 to 55 with alopecia areata. Some clones in this sample may be carry-over from other donors' samples. Here the CDR3 reads CASSDRGNSPLHF. CDR3 sequence (DNA): TGTGCCAGCAGCGACAGGGGTAATTCACCCCTCCACTTT.